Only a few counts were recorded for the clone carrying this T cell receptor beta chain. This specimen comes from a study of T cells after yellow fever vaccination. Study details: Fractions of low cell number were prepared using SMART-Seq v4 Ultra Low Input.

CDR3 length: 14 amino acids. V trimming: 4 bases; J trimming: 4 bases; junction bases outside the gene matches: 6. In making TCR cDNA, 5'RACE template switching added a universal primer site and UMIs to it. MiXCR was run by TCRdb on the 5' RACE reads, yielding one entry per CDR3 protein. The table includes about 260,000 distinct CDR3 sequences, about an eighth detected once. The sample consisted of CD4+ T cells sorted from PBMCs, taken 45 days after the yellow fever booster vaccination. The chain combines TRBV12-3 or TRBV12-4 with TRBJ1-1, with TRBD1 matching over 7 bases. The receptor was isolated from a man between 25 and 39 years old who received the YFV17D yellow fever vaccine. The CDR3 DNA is TGTGCCAGCAGTTGGGGGTCAGGGGGCACTGAAGCTTTCTTT. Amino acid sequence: CASSWGSGGTEAFF.